This T cell receptor (beta chain) was obtained from a study of T cell clonotyping in hematopoietic cell transplantation. The count of this clone is one. What it binds is unknown. V was cut by 1 base and J by 10 bases, with 13 bases left in between. This CDR3 is 13 amino acids long. Germline-derived CDR1 and CDR2 are MGHRA and YSYEKL. Time point noted: recipient sample about 28 days before transplant, after cytoreduction. Samples: about 28 days before transplant, then days 30, 100 and 180 after. General study findings and limits: Pathologically expanded recipient clonotypes increased progressively from day 30 to day 180 as diversity fell.

Measured with immunoSEQ multiplex PCR; TCRdb has only the in-frame clones, and not every one. The repertoire holds over 15,000 clones, 60% to 85% seen once, with around 17% in the top ten. The sample here was peripheral blood mononuclear cells, taken before stem cell transplant. This chain joins TRBV4-1 and TRBJ1-2, with D possibly matching TRBD1 (5 bases). The sequence was collected from a man aged 55 to 70 with acute myeloid leukemia. Some clones in this sample may be carry-over from other donors' samples. CDR3 loop: CASSQGEQVLYTF. CDR3 bases: TGCGCCAGCAGCCAAGGAGAACAGGTCCTCTACACCTTC.